The 6 T cell receptor beta chains below were found in one sample sequenced in a study of cytomegalovirus exposure and HLA in healthy donors. 60 Vbeta and 13 Jbeta primers were used in PCR. The data were produced by immunoSEQ multiplex PCR, yet TCRdb's version contains in-frame clones alone and is incomplete. The sample holds some 210,000 clones, around four fifths seen once. The source material was PBMCs. The receptors come from a male donor in good health and CMV-seronegative.

The V gene is TRBV9, the J gene TRBJ1-1, with a possible D match to TRBD1 (6 bases). The germline V gene has CDR1 SGDLS and CDR2 YYNGEE. The V and J ends lost 0 bases and 3 bases respectively, with 6 bases between them. The CDR3 is made up of 13 amino acids. The CDR3 DNA reads as TGTGCCAGCAGCGTAGGGACAGACACTGAAGCTTTCTTT. Encoded protein: CASSVGTDTEAFF.

This clone was counted between two and nine times. A read error may produce the germline difference seen at one junction end. This chain joins TRBV7-9 and TRBJ2-1, with D possibly being TRBD2 (6 bases). Germline CDR1 reads SEHNR; CDR2 reads FQNEAQ (reference sequence). CDR3 length equals 17 residues. CDR3 in DNA: TGTTCCAGCAGCCCCCTCCTAAGCGGGCCTTCCTACAATGAGCAGTTCTTC. Its protein product is CSSSPLLSGPSYNEQFF.

This clone has more than one count but fewer than ten. The same CDR3 is also encoded by other DNA sequences in this sample. This rearrangement joins TRBV11-2 to TRBJ1-3; D call uncertain. CDR1 and CDR2 from the germline V gene are SGHAT and FQNNGV. Between the trimmed V and J ends, which lost 4 bases and 0 bases, there was a span of 19 bases. This CDR3 contains 18 residues. The chain's CDR3 is CASSSIVGRTRSGNTIYF. The DNA for the CDR3 is TGTGCCAGCAGCTCCATTGTAGGACGGACTCGCTCTGGAAACACCATATATTTT.

This sequence joins TRBV30 and TRBJ2-1, with D tentatively TRBD1 (6 bases). Trimming left V 3 bases short and J 5 bases short, with 20 bases between. This CDR3 spans 16 amino acids. Germline CDR1 is GTSNPN and CDR2 is SVGIG (reference sequence). The CDR3 here is CAWSLRDIDWNNEQFF. The CDR3 DNA reads as TGTGCCTGGAGCCTCCGGGACATTGACTGGAACAATGAGCAGTTCTTC. The full variable domain, its missing parts supplied by reference TRBV30 and TRBJ2-1, is SQTIHQWPATLVQPVGSPLSLECTVEGTSNPNLYWYRQAAGRGLQLLFYSVGIGQISSEVPQNLSASRPQDRQFILSSKKLLLSDSGFYLCAWSLRDIDWNNEQFFGPGTRLTVL.

The rearrangement joins TRBV7-3 to TRBJ2-1; the match to TRBD2 covers 13 bases. The CDR3 is made up of 20 amino acids. J lost 7 bases, V lost 3 bases, and 18 bases had no gene match. CDR1 and CDR2 from the germline V gene are SGHTA and FQGTGA. CDR3 sequence reads: CASSFSGTSGIRAGWNEQFF. CDR3 nucleotides: TGTGCCAGCAGCTTCTCCGGGACTAGCGGGATCCGAGCCGGTTGGAATGAGCAGTTCTTC.

In nucleotides, the CDR3 is TGTGCCAGCAGCTTGGCCGTGGTAGCGGGAAAAGAGACCCAGTACTTC. Translating gives CASSLAVVAGKETQYF. V usage is TRBV5-4 and J usage is TRBJ2-5; 8 positions agree with TRBD2. Germline loops: CDR1 SGHNT, CDR2 YYREEE (reference sequence). The CDR3 is 16 amino acids. The V and J ends lost 0 bases and 3 bases, in that order; junction bases with no gene match: 7.